This passage covers 3 T cell receptor beta chains from one sample sequenced in a study of T cell responses to AZD1222 COVID-19 vaccine. Produced via immunoSEQ multiplex PCR; TCRdb's table is partial and in-frame only. The sample records around 160,000 clones, about nine tenths being singletons. The input for sequencing was peripheral blood, taken on day 0 of AZD1222 vaccination. The source of these receptors is an adult in good health.

Points on this clone: Germline is not matched at one junction end, which may reflect a read error. The rearrangement uses TRBV28 and TRBJ2-7; a weak D match, TRBD2 (5 bases). Looked up from germline, CDR1 is MDHEN and CDR2 is SYDVKM. This CDR3 contains 15 residues. The CDR3 DNA reads TGTGCCAGCAGCCGCTCCCCCCCGGACTCCCACGAGCAGTACTTC. This codes for CASSRSPPDSHEQYF. The full variable domain, its missing parts supplied by reference TRBV28 and TRBJ2-7, is DVKVTQSSRYLVKRTGEKVFLECVQDMDHENMFWYRQDPGLGLRLIYFSYDVKMKEKGDIPEGYSVSREKKERFSLILESASTNQTSMYLCASSRSPPDSHEQYFGPGTRLTVT.

The V gene is TRBV19, the J gene TRBJ1-2; 9 positions match TRBD1. This CDR3 is built from 16 residues. Germline lookup yields CDR1 LNHDA and CDR2 SQIVND (reference sequence). The ends lost 3 bases at V and 5 bases at J; junction bases unmatched: 10. The CDR3 reads CASSIHRDRAPYGYTF. The CDR3 DNA sequence: TGTGCCAGTAGTATCCACCGGGACAGGGCTCCATATGGCTACACCTTC.

In this sample, this clone turned up once. This rearrangement joins TRBV5-1 to TRBJ1-1; TRBD1 might be the D (6 bases). The CDR3 totals 14 residues. The germline V gene has CDR1 SGHRS and CDR2 YFSETQ. The V end lost 0 bases, the J end lost 3 bases, and 9 bases lay between the germline ends. This CDR3 reads CASSLVGGYTEAFF. The CDR3 nucleotides are TGCGCCAGCAGCTTGGTAGGGGGATACACTGAAGCTTTCTTT.